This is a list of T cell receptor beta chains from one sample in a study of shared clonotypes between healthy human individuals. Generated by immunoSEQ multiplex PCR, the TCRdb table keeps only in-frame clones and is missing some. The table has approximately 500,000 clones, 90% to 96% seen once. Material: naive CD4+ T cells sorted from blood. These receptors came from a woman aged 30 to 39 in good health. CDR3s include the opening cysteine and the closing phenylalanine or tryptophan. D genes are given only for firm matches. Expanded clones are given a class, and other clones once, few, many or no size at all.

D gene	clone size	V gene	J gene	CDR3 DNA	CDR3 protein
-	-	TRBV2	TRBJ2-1	TGTGCCAGCAGTCCAAAGAGTGGTCGTAATGAGCAGTTCTTC	CASSPKSGRNEQFF
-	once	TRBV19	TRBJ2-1	TGTGCCAGTAGTATTCTGTCTAGTATCGATGAGCAGTTCTTC	CASSILSSIDEQFF
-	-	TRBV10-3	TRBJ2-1	TGTGCCATCAGTGAGACACAACCCTCCTACAATGAGCAGTTCTTC	CAISETQPSYNEQFF
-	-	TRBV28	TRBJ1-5	TGTGCCAGCAGTTTGAACAGCAATCAGCCCCAGCATTTT	CASSLNSNQPQHF
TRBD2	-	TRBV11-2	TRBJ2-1	TGTGCCAGCACGGGACTAGCGGGTTCTGGCTCCTACAATGAGCAGTTCTTC	CASTGLAGSGSYNEQFF
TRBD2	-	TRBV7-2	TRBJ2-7	TGTGCCAGCAGCTTTTGGACTAGCGGGGGGTACGAGCAGTACTTC	CASSFWTSGGYEQYF
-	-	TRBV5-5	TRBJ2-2	TGTGCCAGCAGCTTGGTTGCAGGGAAAGCCGGGGAGCTGTTTTTT	CASSLVAGKAGELFF
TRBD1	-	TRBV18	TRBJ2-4	TGTGCCAGCTCACCACCGGTCACAGGGGATAGAAACATTCAGTACTTC	CASSPPVTGDRNIQYF
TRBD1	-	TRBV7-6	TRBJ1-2	TGTGCCAGCAGCCCCTGGACAGGGCAGGGCTACACCTTC	CASSPWTGQGYTF
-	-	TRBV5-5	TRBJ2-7	TGTGCCAGCAGCTTGGGGGCAGGGGATTTTCCCTACGAGCAGTACTTC	CASSLGAGDFPYEQYF
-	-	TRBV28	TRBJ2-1	TGTGCCAGCAGTTTCGGGGATGAGCAGTTCTTC	CASSFGDEQFF
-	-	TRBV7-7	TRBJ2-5	TGTGCCAGCACCCGGGCAGGGTCGGCGACCCAGTACTTC	CASTRAGSATQYF
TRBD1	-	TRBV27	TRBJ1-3	TGTGCCAGCAGTCCCGACAGGGGGACTGGAAACACCATATATTTT	CASSPDRGTGNTIYF
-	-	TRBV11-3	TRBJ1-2	TGTGCCAGCAGCTTGGGGGGATATGGCTACACCTTC	CASSLGGYGYTF
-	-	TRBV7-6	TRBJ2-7	TGTGCCAGCAGCTTAGCGGGGAGCCTCGAGCAGTACTTC	CASSLAGSLEQYF
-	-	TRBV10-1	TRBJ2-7	TGCGCCAGCAGTGAACTCCCCAGGGGCGGCGAGCAGTACTTC	CASSELPRGGEQYF
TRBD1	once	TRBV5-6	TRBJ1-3	TGTGCCAGCAGCTTGGGACAGGGGTTTGGAAACACCATATATTTT	CASSLGQGFGNTIYF
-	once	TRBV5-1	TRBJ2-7	TGCGCCAGCAGCTTGGAATACAGGGCGGGCGAGCAGTACTTC	CASSLEYRAGEQYF
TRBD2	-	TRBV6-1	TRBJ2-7	TGTGCCAGCAGTGACCGGGGGGGTGGGTCCTACGAGCAGTACTTC	CASSDRGGGSYEQYF
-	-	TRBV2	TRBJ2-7	TGTGCCAGCAGCATGCAGGGGTACGAGCAGTACTTC	CASSMQGYEQYF
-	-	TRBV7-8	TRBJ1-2	TGTGCCAGCAGCTTATCTCCACCCTTATATGGCTACACCTTC	CASSLSPPLYGYTF
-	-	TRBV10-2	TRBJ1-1	TGCGCCAGCATCTCACAGAACACTGAAGCTTTCTTT	CASISQNTEAFF
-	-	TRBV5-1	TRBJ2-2	TGCGCCAGCAGCTTGGGGCACACCGGGGAGCTGTTTTTT	CASSLGHTGELFF
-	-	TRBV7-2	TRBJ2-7	TGTGCCAGCAGCTTACGTCTCGGGGATGCGGAGAGCTACGAGCAGTACTTC	CASSLRLGDAESYEQYF
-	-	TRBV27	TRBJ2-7	TGTGCCACCAGGGGGGGTGACTACTCCTACGAGCAGTACTTC	CATRGGDYSYEQYF
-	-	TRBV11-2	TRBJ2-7	TGTGCCAGCAAGGGGTTTGGGGAGTACGAGCAGTACTTC	CASKGFGEYEQYF
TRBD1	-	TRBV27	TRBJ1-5	TGTGCCAGCAGACCAACAGGACAGGGGATCAATCAGCCCCAGCATTTT	CASRPTGQGINQPQHF
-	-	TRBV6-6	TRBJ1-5	TGTGCCAGCAGTGATACCCACTCCGGTCAGCCCCAGCATTTT	CASSDTHSGQPQHF
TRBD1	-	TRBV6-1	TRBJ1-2	TGTGCCGGACGACAGGGCAACTATGGCTACACCTTC	CAGRQGNYGYTF
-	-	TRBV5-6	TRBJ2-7	TGTGCCAGCAGCCAATTTAAGTTTTGGGGGAGCTCCTACGAGCAGTACTTC	CASSQFKFWGSSYEQYF
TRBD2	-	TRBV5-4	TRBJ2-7	TGTGCCAGCAGCCTGGAACGCGGGAGGGGGCAGTACTTC	CASSLERGRGQYF
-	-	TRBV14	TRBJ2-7	TGTGCCAGCAGCCAAAATATGCCTAGCAATGAGCAGTACTTC	CASSQNMPSNEQYF
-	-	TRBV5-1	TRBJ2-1	TGCGCCAGCAGCTTGGGAGGAGAATACAATGAGCAGTTCTTC	CASSLGGEYNEQFF
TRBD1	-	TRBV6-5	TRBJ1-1	TGTGCCAGCGGGGACAGGGTGAACACTGAAGCTTTCTTT	CASGDRVNTEAFF
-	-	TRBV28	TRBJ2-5	TGTGCCACCGCTGCGGGGCCGACTCAGACCCAGTACTTC	CATAAGPTQTQYF
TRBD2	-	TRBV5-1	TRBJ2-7	TGCGCCAGCAGCTTCCTAGCGGTCTCCTACGAGCAGTACTTC	CASSFLAVSYEQYF
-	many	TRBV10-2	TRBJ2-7	TGCGCCAGCAGGGGGACCAACGAGCAGTACTTC	CASRGTNEQYF
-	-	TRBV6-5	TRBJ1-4	TGTGCCAGCAGGAGGGCCGACGAAAAACTGTTTTTT	CASRRADEKLFF
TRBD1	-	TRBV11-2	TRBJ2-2	TGTGCCAGCAGCCCCCTGGACAGGGTTGTTGGGGAGCTGTTTTTT	CASSPLDRVVGELFF
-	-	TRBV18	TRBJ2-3	TGTGCCAGCTCACGGGTCAGTGCGGGCACAGATACGCAGTATTTT	CASSRVSAGTDTQYF
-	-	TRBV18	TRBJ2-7	TGTGCCAGCTCACCACCTAGTTCCTACGAGCAGTACTTC	CASSPPSSYEQYF
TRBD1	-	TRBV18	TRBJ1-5	TGTGCCAGCTCACCAGCGGGCAGGGGGCTTCAGCCCCAGCATTTT	CASSPAGRGLQPQHF
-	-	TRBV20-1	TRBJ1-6	TGCAGTGCTAGACACGGTTCACCCCTCCACTTT	CSARHGSPLHF
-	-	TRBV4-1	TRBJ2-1	TGCGCCAGCAGACCAAGATCTTTGACAGGACACAATGAGCAGTTCTTC	CASRPRSLTGHNEQFF
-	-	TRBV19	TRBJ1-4	TGTGCCAGTAGTATGTATACAGGGAGTGAAAAACTGTTTTTT	CASSMYTGSEKLFF